The rows below give T cell receptor beta chains drawn from one sample of a study of blood T cell repertoires in COVID-19. The data were produced by immunoSEQ multiplex PCR, yet TCRdb's version contains in-frame clones alone and is incomplete. The data contain 35,000 to 40,000 clones, around four fifths of them singletons. The sequenced material came from peripheral blood. These receptors were obtained from an elderly man with active or convalescent COVID-19. Both conserved end residues are part of each CDR3. Fields, in order: CDR3 protein, clone size, J gene, V gene. Clone sizes are given selectively: once, few, many, or a class where the clone is expanded.

cdr3_aa: CASSVGGVERAGEQFF; clone_size: NA; j_call: TRBJ2-1; v_call: TRBV9
cdr3_aa: CASSPPGAQETQYF; clone_size: NA; j_call: TRBJ2-5; v_call: TRBV18
cdr3_aa: CASSPSGVAYGYTF; clone_size: NA; j_call: TRBJ1-2; v_call: TRBV16
cdr3_aa: CASNEGGQGVGYEQYF; clone_size: few; j_call: TRBJ2-7; v_call: TRBV18
cdr3_aa: CASSYSLAGQETQYF; clone_size: NA; j_call: TRBJ2-5; v_call: TRBV6-5
cdr3_aa: CASSLRQGGTGELFF; clone_size: few; j_call: TRBJ2-2; v_call: TRBV7-3
cdr3_aa: CASRAGMNTEAFF; clone_size: NA; j_call: TRBJ1-1; v_call: TRBV6-5
cdr3_aa: CASSYLSQGLQYF; clone_size: NA; j_call: TRBJ2-7; v_call: TRBV6-5
cdr3_aa: CASSVGQAGQGAEDTQYF; clone_size: NA; j_call: TRBJ2-3; v_call: TRBV9
cdr3_aa: CASSALAGDYEQYF; clone_size: NA; j_call: TRBJ2-7; v_call: TRBV9
cdr3_aa: CASREDRAPGELFF; clone_size: NA; j_call: TRBJ2-2; v_call: TRBV6-1
cdr3_aa: CAWDPGQNYGYTF; clone_size: NA; j_call: TRBJ1-2; v_call: TRBV30
cdr3_aa: CASSIRGRITGELFF; clone_size: NA; j_call: TRBJ2-2; v_call: TRBV19
cdr3_aa: CASSSGLNGATNEKLFF; clone_size: NA; j_call: TRBJ1-4; v_call: TRBV5-5
cdr3_aa: CASSLVPGSPDGGTQYF; clone_size: NA; j_call: TRBJ2-5; v_call: TRBV7-8
cdr3_aa: CATTLGDMNTEAFF; clone_size: NA; j_call: TRBJ1-1; v_call: TRBV6-5
cdr3_aa: CASSPGLADSTDTQYF; clone_size: NA; j_call: TRBJ2-3; v_call: TRBV11-3